This entry is about one TCR beta chain. The antigen remains undetermined. This specimen comes from a study of cytomegalovirus exposure and HLA in healthy donors. Broader study findings: Approximately 17,000 TCR beta sequences were associated with HLA alleles at 0.05 false discovery rate in a later analysis.

The PCR used 60 Vbeta and 13 Jbeta primers. TCRdb's copy holds only in-frame clones and misses some; the assay was immunoSEQ multiplex PCR. The sample lists some 190,000 clones, about 79% occurring once. Germline loops: CDR1 MGHRA, CDR2 YSYEKL. Trimming shortened V by 1 base and J by 2 bases, and 9 bases separated the two germline ends. The length of the CDR3 is 15 residues. The rearrangement links TRBV4-1 to TRBJ1-5; unclear D gene. The origin of this receptor is a man aged 18 to 29 in good health and CMV-seronegative. Sequencing was done on a sample of PBMCs. The CDR3 sequence is CASSQGRQGNQPQHF. The CDR3 DNA reads TGCGCCAGCAGCCAAGGGCGTCAGGGCAATCAGCCCCAGCATTTT.